These T cell receptor beta chains were read from a single sample in a study of blood T cell repertoires in COVID-19. Assay used: immunoSEQ multiplex PCR; TCRdb lists only in-frame clones, some missing. The table lists about 180,000 clones, roughly 90% of them singletons, with 20% to 25% in the top ten. Sequenced input: peripheral blood. Every receptor here comes from a man between 65 and 85 years old with active or convalescent COVID-19. Each CDR3 is given with its conserved first and last residue. The D gene is left open where the match is weak. Size is stated for part of the rows, as once, few or many counts, or as a class when the clone is expanded.

d_gene: -
v_gene: TRBV7-2
j_gene: TRBJ1-2
len: 13
abundance: -
CDR3nt: TGTGCCAGCAGGGCGAGGGTGGAGTATGGCTACACCTTC
CDR3aa: CASRARVEYGYTF

d_gene: -
v_gene: TRBV30
j_gene: TRBJ2-1
len: 17
abundance: few
CDR3nt: TGTGCCTGGAGTGCCTCGCCGGTGTATGGGACAAGGAATGAGCAGTTCTTC
CDR3aa: CAWSASPVYGTRNEQFF

d_gene: -
v_gene: TRBV3-1/TRBV3-2
j_gene: TRBJ2-5
len: 16
abundance: -
CDR3nt: TGTGCCAGCAGCCGAGTAGTGGCGGGGGCGGGAGAGACCCAGTACTTC
CDR3aa: CASSRVVAGAGETQYF

d_gene: TRBD1
v_gene: TRBV12-5
j_gene: TRBJ1-1
len: 14
abundance: -
CDR3nt: TGTGCTAGTGGCAGGGGGACGGCCAACACTGAAGCTTTCTTT
CDR3aa: CASGRGTANTEAFF

d_gene: -
v_gene: TRBV6-5
j_gene: TRBJ1-1
len: 15
abundance: -
CDR3nt: TGTGCCAGCAGTCCCTCGGCCCCCCCGGGAACTGAAGCTTTCTTT
CDR3aa: CASSPSAPPGTEAFF

d_gene: -
v_gene: TRBV11-3
j_gene: TRBJ1-1
len: 12
abundance: -
CDR3nt: TGTGCCAGCAGCTTGGGGCCAGCGGAAGCTTTCTTT
CDR3aa: CASSLGPAEAFF

d_gene: TRBD1
v_gene: TRBV5-4
j_gene: TRBJ2-5
len: 15
abundance: -
CDR3nt: TGTGCCAGCAGCTTGGGGCAGGGGGTACAAGAGACCCAGTACTTC
CDR3aa: CASSLGQGVQETQYF

d_gene: -
v_gene: TRBV30
j_gene: TRBJ1-5
len: 13
abundance: few
CDR3nt: TGTGCCTGGTCGAACACCGACAATCAGCCCCAGCATTTT
CDR3aa: CAWSNTDNQPQHF

d_gene: -
v_gene: TRBV11-2
j_gene: TRBJ2-5
len: 16
abundance: -
CDR3nt: TGTGCCAGCAGCTTAGGACTACACCCCTCACAAGAGACCCAGTACTTC
CDR3aa: CASSLGLHPSQETQYF

d_gene: -
v_gene: TRBV28
j_gene: TRBJ1-5
len: 16
abundance: -
CDR3nt: TGTGCCAGCAGTCACTGGACACTGGATAGCAATCAGCCCCAGCATTTT
CDR3aa: CASSHWTLDSNQPQHF

d_gene: -
v_gene: TRBV29-1
j_gene: TRBJ1-5
len: 14
abundance: -
CDR3nt: TGCAGCGCCAGTCGGGGGAGCGGCAATCAGCCCCAGCATTTT
CDR3aa: CSASRGSGNQPQHF

d_gene: -
v_gene: TRBV2
j_gene: TRBJ1-5
len: 14
abundance: -
CDR3nt: TGTGCCAGCAGTGGGGGGGTGTCCAATCAGCCCCAGCATTTT
CDR3aa: CASSGGVSNQPQHF

d_gene: -
v_gene: TRBV19
j_gene: TRBJ2-3
len: 16
abundance: -
CDR3nt: TGTGCCAGTAGTATAGGGTACAGAGGGCTCACAGATACGCAGTATTTT
CDR3aa: CASSIGYRGLTDTQYF

d_gene: TRBD2
v_gene: TRBV4-1
j_gene: TRBJ2-1
len: 16
abundance: -
CDR3nt: TGCGCCAGCAGCCGTCACGTAGCGGGGGAATTCAATGAGCAGTTCTTC
CDR3aa: CASSRHVAGEFNEQFF

d_gene: TRBD1
v_gene: TRBV28
j_gene: TRBJ2-5
len: 14
abundance: once
CDR3nt: TGTGCCAGCAGTCCCGCCAGGGGGCAAGAGACCCAGTACTTC
CDR3aa: CASSPARGQETQYF

d_gene: -
v_gene: TRBV7-3
j_gene: TRBJ2-1
len: 14
abundance: -
CDR3nt: TGTGCCAGCAGCTTGGGAGGATCCTACAATGAGCAGTTCTTC
CDR3aa: CASSLGGSYNEQFF

d_gene: TRBD1
v_gene: TRBV11-3
j_gene: TRBJ2-1
len: 16
abundance: once
CDR3nt: TGTGCCAGCAGCTCCCGACAGGGAGCAGGGTACAATGAGCAGTTCTTC
CDR3aa: CASSSRQGAGYNEQFF

d_gene: -
v_gene: TRBV29-1
j_gene: TRBJ1-4
len: 14
abundance: -
CDR3nt: TGCAGCGTTGAATTTTCGGCGGGAAATGAAAAACTGTTTTTT
CDR3aa: CSVEFSAGNEKLFF

d_gene: TRBD1
v_gene: TRBV5-1
j_gene: TRBJ2-5
len: 14
abundance: once
CDR3nt: TGCGCCAGCAGCGGAAACAGGGGGAGGGAGACCCAGTACTTC
CDR3aa: CASSGNRGRETQYF

d_gene: -
v_gene: TRBV6-2/TRBV6-3
j_gene: TRBJ1-5
len: 17
abundance: -
CDR3nt: TGTGCCAGCAGTCCGCGGGGGGGCGGGGCGAGCAATCAGCCCCAGCATTTT
CDR3aa: CASSPRGGGASNQPQHF

d_gene: TRBD1
v_gene: TRBV6-5
j_gene: TRBJ2-3
len: 15
abundance: -
CDR3nt: TGTGCCAGCAGTTACGGCCAGGGGGCGGGAGATACGCAGTATTTT
CDR3aa: CASSYGQGAGDTQYF

d_gene: TRBD2
v_gene: TRBV5-1
j_gene: TRBJ2-7
len: 16
abundance: -
CDR3nt: TGCGCCAGCAACCCAGGGACTAGCGGGAGGGCCTACGAGCAGTACTTC
CDR3aa: CASNPGTSGRAYEQYF

d_gene: TRBD2
v_gene: TRBV10-3
j_gene: TRBJ2-1
len: 15
abundance: -
CDR3nt: TGTGCCATCAGAGGACTAGCGGGAATATACAATGAGCAGTTCTTC
CDR3aa: CAIRGLAGIYNEQFF

d_gene: -
v_gene: TRBV2
j_gene: TRBJ1-2
len: 12
abundance: once
CDR3nt: TGTGCCAGCAGTGTCCAGGGGTTCGGCTACACCTTC
CDR3aa: CASSVQGFGYTF

d_gene: -
v_gene: TRBV7-7
j_gene: TRBJ1-5
len: 13
abundance: -
CDR3nt: TGTGCCAGCTCGCGGGGGATCGGACAGCCCCAGCATTTT
CDR3aa: CASSRGIGQPQHF

d_gene: -
v_gene: TRBV28
j_gene: TRBJ1-5
len: 17
abundance: -
CDR3nt: TGTGCCAGCAGTTTAAGGGGAGGAGGGGTCGGCAATCAGCCCCAGCATTTT
CDR3aa: CASSLRGGGVGNQPQHF

d_gene: -
v_gene: TRBV3-1/TRBV3-2
j_gene: TRBJ1-2
len: 13
abundance: -
CDR3nt: TGTGCCAGCAGCCAACTTAAGCTAAATGGCTACACCTTC
CDR3aa: CASSQLKLNGYTF

d_gene: TRBD1
v_gene: TRBV4-3
j_gene: TRBJ1-3
len: 18
abundance: -
CDR3nt: TGCGCCAGCAGCCAACATACCGGGACAGGGGGCGACGGAAACACCATATATTTT
CDR3aa: CASSQHTGTGGDGNTIYF

d_gene: TRBD1
v_gene: TRBV6-5
j_gene: TRBJ1-6
len: 16
abundance: -
CDR3nt: TGTGCCAGCAGTTACGGGGACAGATATTATAATTCACCCCTCCACTTT
CDR3aa: CASSYGDRYYNSPLHF

d_gene: -
v_gene: TRBV7-8
j_gene: TRBJ1-5
len: 14
abundance: -
CDR3nt: TGTGCCAGCAGCTTAGCAAGGGGAAGGCAGCCCCAGCATTTT
CDR3aa: CASSLARGRQPQHF

d_gene: TRBD1
v_gene: TRBV7-2
j_gene: TRBJ2-2
len: 14
abundance: -
CDR3nt: TGTGCCAGCAGCCCACAGGGGGCGGGCGGGGAGCTGTTTTTT
CDR3aa: CASSPQGAGGELFF

d_gene: -
v_gene: TRBV7-9
j_gene: TRBJ1-5
len: 14
abundance: -
CDR3nt: TGTGCCAGCAGCTTACTAGGGGGGGATCAGCCCCAGCATTTT
CDR3aa: CASSLLGGDQPQHF